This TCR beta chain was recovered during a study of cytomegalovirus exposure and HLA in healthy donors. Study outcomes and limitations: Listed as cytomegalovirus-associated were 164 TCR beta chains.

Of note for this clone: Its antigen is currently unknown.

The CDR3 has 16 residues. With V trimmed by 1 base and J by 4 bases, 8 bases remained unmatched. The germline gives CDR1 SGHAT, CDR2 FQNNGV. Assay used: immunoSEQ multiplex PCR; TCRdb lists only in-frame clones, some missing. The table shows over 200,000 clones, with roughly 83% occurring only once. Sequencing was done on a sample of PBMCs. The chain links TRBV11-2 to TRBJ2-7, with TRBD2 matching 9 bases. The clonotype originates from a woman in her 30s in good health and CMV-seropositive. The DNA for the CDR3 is TGTGCCAGCAGCTTAGCAGGTAGCGGGGGATATTACGAGCAGTACTTC. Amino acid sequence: CASSLAGSGGYYEQYF.